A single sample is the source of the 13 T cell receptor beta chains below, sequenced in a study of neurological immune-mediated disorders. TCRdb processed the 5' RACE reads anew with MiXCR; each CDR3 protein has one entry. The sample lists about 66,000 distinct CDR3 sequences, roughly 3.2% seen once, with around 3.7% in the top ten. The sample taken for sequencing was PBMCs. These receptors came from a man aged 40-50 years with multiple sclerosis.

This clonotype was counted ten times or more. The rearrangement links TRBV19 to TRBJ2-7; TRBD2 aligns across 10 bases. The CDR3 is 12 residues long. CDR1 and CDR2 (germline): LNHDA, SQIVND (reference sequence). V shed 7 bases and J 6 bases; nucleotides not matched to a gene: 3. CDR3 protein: CASTQRGGEQYF. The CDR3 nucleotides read TGTGCCAGTACCCAGCGGGGGGGCGAGCAGTACTTC.

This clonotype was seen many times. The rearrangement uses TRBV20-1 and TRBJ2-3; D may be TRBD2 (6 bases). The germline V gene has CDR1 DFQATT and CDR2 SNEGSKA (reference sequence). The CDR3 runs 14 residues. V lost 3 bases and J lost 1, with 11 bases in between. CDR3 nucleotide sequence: TGCAGTGCTAGGGGGACGGGAGGCACAGATACGCAGTATTTT. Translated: CSARGTGGTDTQYF.

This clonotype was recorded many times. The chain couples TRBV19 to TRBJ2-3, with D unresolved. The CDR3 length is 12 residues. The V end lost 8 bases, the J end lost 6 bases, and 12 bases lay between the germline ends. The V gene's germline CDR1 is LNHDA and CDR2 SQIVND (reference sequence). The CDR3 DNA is TGTGCCAGTCGCCCCCGCGGCGATACGCAGTATTTT. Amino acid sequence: CASRPRGDTQYF. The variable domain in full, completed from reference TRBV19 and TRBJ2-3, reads DGGITQSPKYLFRKEGQNVTLSCEQNLNHDAMYWYRQDPGQGLRLIYYSQIVNDFQKGDIAEGYSVSREKKESFPLTVTSAQKNPTAFYLCASRPRGDTQYFGPGTRLTVL.

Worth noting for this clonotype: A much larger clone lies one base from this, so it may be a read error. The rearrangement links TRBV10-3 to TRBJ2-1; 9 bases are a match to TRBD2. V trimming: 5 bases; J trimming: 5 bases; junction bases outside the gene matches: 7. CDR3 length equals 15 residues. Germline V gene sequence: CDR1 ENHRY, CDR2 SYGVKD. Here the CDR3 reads CAISQGLAKNNEQFF. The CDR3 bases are TGTGCCATCAGTCAAGGACTAGCGAAAAACAATGAGCAGTTCTTC.

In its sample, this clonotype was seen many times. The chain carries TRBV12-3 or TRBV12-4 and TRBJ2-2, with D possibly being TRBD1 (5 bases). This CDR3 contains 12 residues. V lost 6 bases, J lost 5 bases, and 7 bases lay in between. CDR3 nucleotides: TGTGCCAGCAGCCCAGGGACCGGGGAGCTGTTTTTT. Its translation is CASSPGTGELFF.

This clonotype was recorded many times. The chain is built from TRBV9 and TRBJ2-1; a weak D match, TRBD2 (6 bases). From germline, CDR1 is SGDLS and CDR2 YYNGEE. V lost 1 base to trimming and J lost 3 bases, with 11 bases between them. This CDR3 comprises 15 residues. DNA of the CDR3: TGTGCCAGCAGCGTAACGGGACTGAGCTACAATGAGCAGTTCTTC. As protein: CASSVTGLSYNEQFF.

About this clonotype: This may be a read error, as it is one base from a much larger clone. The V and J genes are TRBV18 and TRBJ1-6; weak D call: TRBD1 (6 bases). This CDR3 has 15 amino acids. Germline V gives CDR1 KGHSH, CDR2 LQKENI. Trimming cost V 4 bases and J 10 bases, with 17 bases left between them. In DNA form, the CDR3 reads TGTGCCAGCTCACAAGGCTGGGGGCTTGGGTCACCCCTCCACTTT. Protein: CASSQGWGLGSPLHF. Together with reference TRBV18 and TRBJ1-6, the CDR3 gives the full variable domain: NAGVMQNPRHLVRRRGQEARLRCSPMKGHSHVYWYRQLPEEGLKFMVYLQKENIIDESGMPKERFSAEFPKEGPSILRIQQVVRGDSAAYFCASSQGWGLGSPLHFGNGTRLTVT.

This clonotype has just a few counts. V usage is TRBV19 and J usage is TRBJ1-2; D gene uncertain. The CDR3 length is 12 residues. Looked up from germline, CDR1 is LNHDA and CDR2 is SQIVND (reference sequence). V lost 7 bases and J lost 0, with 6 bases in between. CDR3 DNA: TGTGCCAGTAACGGGCCTAACTATGGCTACACCTTC. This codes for CASNGPNYGYTF.

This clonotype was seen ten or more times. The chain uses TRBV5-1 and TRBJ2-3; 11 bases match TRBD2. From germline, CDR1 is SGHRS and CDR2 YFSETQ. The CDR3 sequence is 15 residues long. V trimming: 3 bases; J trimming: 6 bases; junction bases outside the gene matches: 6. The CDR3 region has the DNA TGCGCCAGCAGCTGGAATAGCGGGAGGGGCGATACGCAGTATTTT. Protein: CASSWNSGRGDTQYF.

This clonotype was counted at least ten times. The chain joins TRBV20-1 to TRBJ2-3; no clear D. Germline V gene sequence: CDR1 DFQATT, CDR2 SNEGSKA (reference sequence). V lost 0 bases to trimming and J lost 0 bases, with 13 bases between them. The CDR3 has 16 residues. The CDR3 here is CSARDLARSSTDTQYF. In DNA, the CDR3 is TGCAGTGCTAGAGATCTGGCACGATCTAGCACAGATACGCAGTATTTT.

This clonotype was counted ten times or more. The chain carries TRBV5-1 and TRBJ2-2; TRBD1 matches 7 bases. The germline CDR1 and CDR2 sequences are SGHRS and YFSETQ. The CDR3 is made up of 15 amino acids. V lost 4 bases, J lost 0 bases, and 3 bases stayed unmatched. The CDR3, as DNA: TGCGCCAGCAGCCTGGGACAGCCGAACACCGGGGAGCTGTTTTTT. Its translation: CASSLGQPNTGELFF.

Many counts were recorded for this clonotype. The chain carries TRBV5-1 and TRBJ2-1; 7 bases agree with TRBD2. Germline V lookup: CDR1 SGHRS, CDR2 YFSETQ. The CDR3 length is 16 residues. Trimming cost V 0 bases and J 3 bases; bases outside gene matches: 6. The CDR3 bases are TGCGCCAGCAGCTTGGCCGGGGGGAGAGGCTACAATGAGCAGTTCTTC. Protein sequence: CASSLAGGRGYNEQFF.

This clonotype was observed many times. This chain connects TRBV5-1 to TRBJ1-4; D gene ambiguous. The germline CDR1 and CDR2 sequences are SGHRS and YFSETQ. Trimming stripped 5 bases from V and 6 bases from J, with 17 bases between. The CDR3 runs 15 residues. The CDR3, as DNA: TGCGCCAGCAGTGGTAGTGGACCAAGGGATGAAAAACTGTTTTTT. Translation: CASSGSGPRDEKLFF.